These T cell receptor beta chains were read from a single sample in a study of blood T cells in healthy people across ages. One entry per CDR3 protein, called by TCRdb with MiXCR from the 5' RACE reads. The profile shows hundreds of thousands of distinct CDR3 sequences, about 30% of them singletons. The sample was blood. These receptors were obtained from a woman older than 75 in good health. The CDR3 runs from the conserved cysteine through the conserved F or W. The D gene is left open where the match is weak. Only part of the rows carry a size: once, few, many, or a class if the clone is expanded.

J,size,V,length,D,DNA,CDR3
TRBJ2-4,many,TRBV7-9,12,TRBD1,TGTGCCAGCAGCATGACAGGGTCGGTTCAGTACTTC,CASSMTGSVQYF
TRBJ2-7,few,TRBV6-1,11,NA,TGTGCCAGCAGTTTCACAGGAGGGCAGTACTTC,CASSFTGGQYF
TRBJ1-6,many,TRBV20-1,14,NA,TGCAGTGCCGTACCGGGAGCGGCTAATTCACCCCTCCACTTT,CSAVPGAANSPLHF
TRBJ1-4,many,TRBV12-3/TRBV12-4,13,NA,TGTGCCAGCTCGGGCGCAACTAATGAAAAACTGTTTTTT,CASSGATNEKLFF
TRBJ1-1,NA,TRBV5-1,16,TRBD1,TGCGCCAGCAGCTCCCGACAGGGCTCAGCGAACACTGAAGCTTTCTTT,CASSSRQGSANTEAFF
TRBJ2-1,NA,TRBV12-3/TRBV12-4,18,TRBD2,TGTGCCAGCAGTTTTGGCCCATCTAGCGGGGGAGTCTACAATGAGCAGTTCTTC,CASSFGPSSGGVYNEQFF
TRBJ1-6,many,TRBV20-1,15,TRBD1,TGCAGTGCTAGCACCTTACAGGGGAACAATTCACCCCTCCACTTT,CSASTLQGNNSPLHF
TRBJ1-2,few,TRBV3-1,16,NA,TGTGCCAGCAGCCAAGATCTACGGAGAGCCAACTATGGCTACACCTTC,CASSQDLRRANYGYTF
TRBJ1-3,NA,TRBV7-2,15,NA,TGTGCCAGCAGCGGGGACATCCGGATTGGAAACACTAGATATTTT,CASSGDIRIGNTRYF
TRBJ1-2,NA,TRBV6-2/TRBV6-3,13,TRBD1,TGTGCCAGCAGAGGGACAGGGTCCTATGGCTACACCTTC,CASRGTGSYGYTF
TRBJ1-5,NA,TRBV19,14,NA,TGTGCCAGTAGGATGACAGATGGGGATCAGCCCCAGCATTTT,CASRMTDGDQPQHF
TRBJ1-2,few,TRBV5-1,13,TRBD1,TGCGCCAGCAAGGGACAGGGGGACGATGGCTACACCTTC,CASKGQGDDGYTF
TRBJ1-2,NA,TRBV27,13,NA,TGTGCCAGCACTCCAGCTCCAGACTATGGCTACACCTTC,CASTPAPDYGYTF
TRBJ2-1,many,TRBV7-9,12,NA,TGTGCTCGCCAGCCCGTTGTTGGTGAGCAGTTCTTC,CARQPVVGEQFF
TRBJ2-5,many,TRBV7-2,15,NA,TGTGCCAGCAGCACGGCGACACCCTGGGAAGAGACCCAGTACTTC,CASSTATPWEETQYF
TRBJ1-4,many,TRBV4-3,16,TRBD1,TGCGCCAGCAGCCGCTCGGGACAGGAGGGTTCTGAAAAACTGTTTTTT,CASSRSGQEGSEKLFF
TRBJ2-7,NA,TRBV12-3/TRBV12-4,13,NA,TGTGCCAGCAGTTTTAATTACGACACCGAGCAGTACTTC,CASSFNYDTEQYF
TRBJ2-2,NA,TRBV29-1,15,TRBD1,TGCAGCGTTGACGCCGGGACAGGGATGGCCGGGGAGCTGTTTTTT,CSVDAGTGMAGELFF
TRBJ1-2,once,TRBV2,15,TRBD1,TGTGCCAGCAGTGGATTAAAGACAGGGGACTATGGCTACACCTTC,CASSGLKTGDYGYTF
TRBJ2-5,many,TRBV5-1,14,NA,TGCGCCAGCAGCTCTGGACAGAGTGTGGAGACCCAGTACTTC,CASSSGQSVETQYF
TRBJ2-1,many,TRBV15,14,NA,TGTGCCACCAGCAGAGCTTTTGAGTACAATGAGCAGTTCTTC,CATSRAFEYNEQFF
TRBJ1-6,few,TRBV14,13,NA,TGTGCCAGCAGCCAAGCCCCCAATTCACCCCTCCACTTT,CASSQAPNSPLHF
TRBJ2-5,many,TRBV7-2,16,TRBD2,TGTGCCAGCAGCTTAGGCCTAGCGGGGGTCGGGCAGACCCAGTACTTC,CASSLGLAGVGQTQYF
TRBJ2-7,few,TRBV4-3,13,TRBD1,TGCACCAGCAGCCGACAGGGGAGCTACGAGCAGTACTTC,CTSSRQGSYEQYF
TRBJ2-4,NA,TRBV12-3/TRBV12-4,16,TRBD2,TGTGCCAGCTGCTTAGCGGGCAATATAGCCAAAAACATTCAGTACTTC,CASCLAGNIAKNIQYF
TRBJ1-1,NA,TRBV20-1,14,TRBD1,TGCAGTGCTAGAGGGACAGGGGATAACACTGAAGCTTTCTTT,CSARGTGDNTEAFF
TRBJ2-4,many,TRBV6-2/TRBV6-3,13,NA,TGTGCCAGTCGACACCAGGCCAAAAACATTCAGTACTTC,CASRHQAKNIQYF
TRBJ2-3,NA,TRBV9,17,TRBD2,TGTGCCAGCAGCGACAGACTAGCGGGGGGGAGCACAGATACGCAGTATTTT,CASSDRLAGGSTDTQYF
TRBJ2-3,many,TRBV20-1,15,NA,TGCAGTGCGTGGGACTCCCGGTCAAGAACAGATACGCAGTATTTT,CSAWDSRSRTDTQYF
TRBJ2-5,many,TRBV12-3/TRBV12-4,13,NA,TGTGCCAGCAGTTTTAACGTCCAAGAGACCCAGTACTTC,CASSFNVQETQYF
TRBJ1-4,NA,TRBV28,15,NA,TGTGCCAGCAGTCGGACAGAAGCAACTAATGAAAAACTGTTTTTT,CASSRTEATNEKLFF
TRBJ2-1,many,TRBV20-1,14,TRBD2,TGCAGTGCTAGAGCGGGGGGGAAGGAGAATGAGCAGTTCTTC,CSARAGGKENEQFF
TRBJ1-1,NA,TRBV6-5,12,TRBD1,TGTGCCAGCAGAACACAGGGGTCTGAAGCTTTCTTT,CASRTQGSEAFF
TRBJ2-3,many,TRBV20-1,13,NA,TGCAGTGCTAGAGATGGTCAAGGAGATACGCAGTATTTT,CSARDGQGDTQYF
TRBJ1-2,many,TRBV20-1,12,NA,TGCAGTGCTAGAGATTACGGAAAGAGCTACACCTTC,CSARDYGKSYTF
TRBJ1-2,many,TRBV12-3/TRBV12-4,12,NA,TGTGCCAGCAGCCCAGCCAAGATTGGCTACACCTTC,CASSPAKIGYTF
TRBJ1-4,few,TRBV30,15,NA,TGTGCCTGGAGCCACGGACGAGCGGTCTTTGAAAAACTGTTTTTT,CAWSHGRAVFEKLFF
TRBJ1-1,NA,TRBV20-1,14,NA,TGCAGTGCTTCACAGGGTTCTCTGAACACTGAAGCTTTCTTT,CSASQGSLNTEAFF
TRBJ1-4,NA,TRBV20-1,11,NA,TGCAGTGCTACTATTTATAATGGAGCGTTTTTT,CSATIYNGAFF
TRBJ1-6,few,TRBV9,15,NA,TGTGCCAGCAGCCCCAAGGGGACACTTAATTCACCCCTCCACTTT,CASSPKGTLNSPLHF
TRBJ2-1,NA,TRBV27,12,NA,TGTGCCAGCAGTTTCCGTCGGAGTGAGCAGTTCTTC,CASSFRRSEQFF
TRBJ2-1,many,TRBV12-3/TRBV12-4,15,TRBD1,TGTGCCAGCAGCCACCGGACAGGAATCTACAATGAGCAGTTCTTC,CASSHRTGIYNEQFF
TRBJ2-4,few,TRBV7-8,12,NA,TGTGCCAGCAGCTTAGGTCGTCCAGGGTGGTACTTC,CASSLGRPGWYF
TRBJ1-4,many,TRBV27,13,TRBD1,TGTGCCAGCAGAAGACAGGGCCATGAAAAACTGTTTTTT,CASRRQGHEKLFF
TRBJ2-1,many,TRBV27,13,NA,TGTGCCAGCAGTTTGAACAGGCACAATGAGCAGTTCTTC,CASSLNRHNEQFF
TRBJ2-3,many,TRBV6-2/TRBV6-3,17,TRBD1,TGTGCCAGCCTTCTCAGGGGGTCTACAGGGACCACAGATACGCAGTATTTT,CASLLRGSTGTTDTQYF
TRBJ1-1,many,TRBV9,15,NA,TGTGCCAGCAGCGTAGATCTGGGTATGAACACTGAAGCTTTCTTT,CASSVDLGMNTEAFF
TRBJ2-3,NA,TRBV7-2,15,TRBD2,TGTGCCAGCAGCTTAGTGCGGGCTAGCGGAGATACGCAGTATTTT,CASSLVRASGDTQYF
TRBJ2-7,many,TRBV3-1,14,NA,TGTGCCAGCAGCCGCACCGGGGGGCGGTCCGAGCAGTACTTC,CASSRTGGRSEQYF
TRBJ2-7,NA,TRBV12-3/TRBV12-4,14,NA,TGTGCCAGCAGGGGTGTAGGTCAGGGGTACGAGCAGTACTTC,CASRGVGQGYEQYF
TRBJ2-7,NA,TRBV9,16,NA,TGTGTCAGCAGCGAAGGGCAGGGGACCAGGACCACCGAGCAGTACTTC,CVSSEGQGTRTTEQYF
TRBJ2-5,NA,TRBV7-2,16,TRBD2,TGTGCCAGCAGCCCGATTGTTGGCGGGGGTCAAGAGACCCAGTACTTC,CASSPIVGGGQETQYF
TRBJ1-1,NA,TRBV7-8,15,TRBD1,TGTGCCAGCAGCCCCCAGGGACAGGCGAACACTGAAGCTTTCTTT,CASSPQGQANTEAFF
TRBJ1-4,few,TRBV5-1,13,NA,TGCGCCAGCAGCTCGGACGGGAATGAAAAACTGTTTTTT,CASSSDGNEKLFF
TRBJ1-2,many,TRBV15,16,NA,TGTGCCACCAGCAGACTCCCTGGGGGGATCGGCTATGGCTACACCTTC,CATSRLPGGIGYGYTF
TRBJ2-1,NA,TRBV6-2/TRBV6-3,16,TRBD2,TGTGCCAGCAGTTCCACCGTAGCGGGGTCCTACAATGAGCAGTTCTTC,CASSSTVAGSYNEQFF
TRBJ1-1,NA,TRBV3-1,16,NA,TGTGCCAGCAGCCAAGAATTAGGGCTACCGAACACTGAAGCTTTCTTT,CASSQELGLPNTEAFF
TRBJ2-7,many,TRBV5-6,15,NA,TGTGCCAGCAGCAACTTACGGGTAACCCCCTACGAGCAGTACTTC,CASSNLRVTPYEQYF
TRBJ2-7,NA,TRBV18,16,TRBD1,TGTGCCAGCTCCTCCTACGGACAGGGTGGGTCCTACGAGCAGTACTTC,CASSSYGQGGSYEQYF
TRBJ2-7,many,TRBV5-4,14,NA,TGTGCCAGCAGCTTGGACTGGAATGGGTACGAGCAGTACTTC,CASSLDWNGYEQYF